The clone carrying this T cell receptor beta chain was seen a handful of times. Its antigen is currently unknown. The data were obtained in a study of blood T cells in healthy people across ages. The study, taken as a whole, reports: Nothing was known about donor CMV status, and this possibly confounded expanded clonotype changes.

Those donating, healthy Caucasian individuals from Russia, were aged roughly 6 to 95. Researchers collected 9.5 to 10 milliliters of peripheral blood from every single donor. Next came a second PCR, run for about 7 to 12 cycles, which used a sample-barcoded 5' primer along with a J-beta primer mix. Each sample yielded at least 3 million CDR3-containing paired-end reads. TCRdb analysed the 5' RACE reads with MiXCR anew, one entry per CDR3 protein. The repertoire consists of 1.5 million to 2 million distinct CDR3 sequences, with approximately 40% occurring once and the leading ten covering around 23%. This CDR3 region has 14 residues. The V gene end was trimmed by 6 bases and the J gene end by 6 bases; junction bases not matched to a gene: 8. The V gene's germline CDR1 is SGHNT and CDR2 YYREEE (reference sequence).

The sample taken for sequencing was blood. The sequence was obtained from a human donor in good health. The rearrangement joins TRBV5-4 to TRBJ1-2; TRBD1 aligns across 10 bases. This CDR3 reads CASNSPGTGDGYTF. As DNA, the CDR3 is TGTGCCAGCAACTCCCCCGGGACAGGGGATGGCTACACCTTC.